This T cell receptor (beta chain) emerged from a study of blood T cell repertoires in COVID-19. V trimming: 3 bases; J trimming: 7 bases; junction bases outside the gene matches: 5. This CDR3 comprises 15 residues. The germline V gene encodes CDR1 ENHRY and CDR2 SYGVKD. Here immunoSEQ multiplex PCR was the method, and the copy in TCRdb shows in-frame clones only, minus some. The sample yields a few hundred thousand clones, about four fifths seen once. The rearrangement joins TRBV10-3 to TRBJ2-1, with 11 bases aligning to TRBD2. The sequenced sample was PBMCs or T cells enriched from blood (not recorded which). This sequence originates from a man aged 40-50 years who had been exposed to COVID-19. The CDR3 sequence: CAISDLAGGRNEQFF. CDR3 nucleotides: TGTGCCATCAGTGACCTAGCGGGAGGCCGAAATGAGCAGTTCTTC.